The clone carrying this T cell receptor (beta chain) was counted once. This sample was included in a study of blood T cell repertoires in COVID-19. Study background: Donors in the United States, Italy and Spain gave samples during acute or convalescent COVID-19. T cells, B-cell-depleted T cells, or PBMCs supplied cDNA or gDNA.

Original analysis: Nucleated cell counts were estimated from reference gene primer amplification. Method: immunoSEQ multiplex PCR; TCRdb's copy keeps in-frame clones and lacks some. D and trimming were read from the DNA, whereas the V and J calls and clone size are those reported in that table. Of approximately 100,000 clones detected, 82% appear once; the ten largest clones hold around 4.8%. Sequenced material: peripheral blood. The TCR sequence derives from a man in his 60s with acute or convalescent COVID-19.

Here the CDR3 reads CASSGAGGTYEQYF. CDR3 sequence (DNA): TGTGCCAGCTCAGGAGCAGGGGGAACCTACGAGCAGTACTTC. V and J are TRBV18 and TRBJ2-7; 7 bases agree with TRBD1. Germline V CDR1 and CDR2: KGHSH, LQKENI. J lost 2 bases, V lost 5 bases, and 6 bases had no gene match. The CDR3 contains 14 residues.